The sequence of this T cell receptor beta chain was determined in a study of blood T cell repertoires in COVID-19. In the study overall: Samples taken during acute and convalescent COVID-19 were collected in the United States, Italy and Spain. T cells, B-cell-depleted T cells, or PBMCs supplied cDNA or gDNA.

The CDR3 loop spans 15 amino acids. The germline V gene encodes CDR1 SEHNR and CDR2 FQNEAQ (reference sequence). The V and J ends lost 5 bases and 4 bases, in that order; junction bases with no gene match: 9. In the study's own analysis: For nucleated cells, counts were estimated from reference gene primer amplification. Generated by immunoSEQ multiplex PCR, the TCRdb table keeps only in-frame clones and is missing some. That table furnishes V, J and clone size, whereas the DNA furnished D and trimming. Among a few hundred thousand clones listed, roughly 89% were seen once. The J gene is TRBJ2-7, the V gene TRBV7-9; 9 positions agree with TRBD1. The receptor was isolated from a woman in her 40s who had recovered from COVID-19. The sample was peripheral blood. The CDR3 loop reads CASSVPGTGWYEQYF. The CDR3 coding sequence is TGTGCCAGCAGCGTCCCCGGGACAGGGTGGTACGAGCAGTACTTC.